The sequence of this TCR beta chain was determined in a study of spatial heterogeneity in lung cancer. MiXCR, run by TCRdb on the 5' RACE reads, gives a single entry per CDR3 protein. The top ten hold 55% to 70% of the sample, which has tens of thousands of distinct CDR3 sequences, roughly an eighth seen once. Time point given: sample taken at primary tumor resection. Germline V gene lookup returns CDR1 SGHVS and CDR2 FNYEAQ. The CDR3 sequence is 13 residues long. Trimming removed 5 bases at V and 4 bases at J, with 10 bases between. Sequenced here: PBMCs, sampled at surgery. This chain joins TRBV7-6 and TRBJ2-3; a possible D gene is TRBD2 (5 bases). This clonotype originated in a male donor with early-stage non-small cell lung cancer. The CDR3 spells CASSAGGADTQYF. The CDR3 DNA sequence: TGTGCCAGCAGCGCGGGTGGGGCAGATACGCAGTATTTT.